The 23 T cell receptor beta chains listed next were all sequenced from one sample in a study of blood T cell repertoires in COVID-19. Profiled with immunoSEQ multiplex PCR; TCRdb holds only in-frame clones, not every one. The data contain 70,000 or so clones, approximately 90% of them singletons. The sequencing input was peripheral blood. The source is a man aged 55 to 69 with acute or convalescent COVID-19.

The rearrangement links TRBV28 to TRBJ2-3, with 14 bases lining up with TRBD2. This CDR3 region has 14 residues. From germline, CDR1 is MDHEN and CDR2 SYDVKM. V was clipped by 10 bases and J by 4 bases; unmatched bases: 4. The CDR3 spells CATRTSGRSDTQYF. The CDR3 nucleotides read TGTGCCACCCGGACTAGCGGGAGGTCAGATACGCAGTATTTT.

The chain couples TRBV5-1 to TRBJ2-1; 8 bases are shared with TRBD2. V dropped 3 bases and J dropped 0; count of bases not matched to a gene: 5. The CDR3 length is 16 residues. Germline V lookup: CDR1 SGHRS, CDR2 YFSETQ. The CDR3 here is CASSWIAGTSYNEQFF. CDR3 in DNA: TGCGCCAGCAGCTGGATAGCGGGAACCTCCTACAATGAGCAGTTCTTC.

The chain employs TRBV21-1 and TRBJ1-6. TRBV21-1 is classified as a pseudogene. The CDR3 totals 18 residues. CDR3 residues: CASSKWETHYSYNSPLHF. The DNA of the CDR3 is TGTGCCAGCAGCAAGTGGGAGACACATTACTCCTATAATTCACCCCTCCACTTT.

The chain recombines TRBV30 with TRBJ2-2; 11 positions agree with TRBD2. The ends lost 8 bases at V and 2 bases at J; junction bases unmatched: 10. This CDR3 spans 16 amino acids. Germline loops: CDR1 GTSNPN, CDR2 SVGIG (reference sequence). The CDR3 nucleotides are TGTGCCGCCCTAGCGGGGGGACGCACAAACACCGGGGAGCTGTTTTTT. It specifies CAALAGGRTNTGELFF.

The chain links TRBV7-6 to TRBJ2-1, with 11 bases that match TRBD2. This CDR3 comprises 15 residues. CDR1 is SGHVS and CDR2 is FNYEAQ in the germline V gene. Germline trimming cut 4 bases from V and 5 bases from J; bases unmatched to any gene: 4. As DNA, the CDR3 is TGTGCCAGCAGCTATAGCGGGGGGGCTAACAATGAGCAGTTCTTC. Its protein product is CASSYSGGANNEQFF.

This chain joins TRBV5-1 and TRBJ2-5; D remains ambiguous. The germline CDR1 and CDR2 sequences are SGHRS and YFSETQ. The CDR3 runs to 14 residues. V lost 0 bases to trimming and J lost 1 base, with 7 bases between them. The CDR3 coding sequence is TGCGCCAGCAGCTTGGGCCAGCGCCAAGAGACCCAGTACTTC. The encoded protein is CASSLGQRQETQYF.

J is TRBJ2-5 and V is TRBV3-1 (or the pseudogene TRBV3-2); 7 nucleotides line up with TRBD1. Germline CDR1 and CDR2: LGHDT and YNNKEL (reference sequence). CDR3 length: 16 residues. J gave up 5 bases and V 1 base, and 10 bases lay outside the gene matches. As DNA, the CDR3 is TGTGCCAGCAGCCAAGTGGACGACAGGGTTTGGGAGACCCAGTACTTC. This gives the protein CASSQVDDRVWETQYF.

This chain connects TRBV7-9 to TRBJ2-3, with D possibly TRBD2 on 5 matching bases. Germline lookup yields CDR1 SEHNR and CDR2 FQNEAQ (reference sequence). V gave up 5 bases and J gave up 2 bases, with 11 bases separating them. The CDR3 runs 14 residues. The CDR3 loop is CASSRSGNTDTQYF. CDR3 nucleotide sequence: TGTGCCAGCAGCAGATCCGGGAACACAGATACGCAGTATTTT.

The chain recombines TRBV3-1 (or the pseudogene TRBV3-2) with TRBJ1-1, with 7 nucleotides matching TRBD1. Per germline, CDR1 LGHDT and CDR2 YNNKEL (reference sequence). Unmatched junction bases numbered 4, after V lost 6 bases and J lost 3 bases. This CDR3 is 13 amino acids long. In DNA, the CDR3 is TGTGCCAGCAGGGGGACAGCAGACACTGAAGCTTTCTTT. Protein sequence: CASRGTADTEAFF.

The rearrangement links TRBV2 to TRBJ2-3, with 11 bases matching TRBD2. The J segment lost 5 bases and the V segment lost 6 bases, leaving 7 bases of the junction unmatched. Germline CDR1 and CDR2: SNHLY and FYNNEI. The CDR3 spans 15 residues. The CDR3 loop reads CASRATSGVVDTQYF. As DNA, the CDR3 is TGTGCCAGCAGGGCGACTAGCGGGGTGGTAGATACGCAGTATTTT.

The chain is built from TRBV6-4 and TRBJ2-3, with 8 nucleotides matching TRBD2. Unmatched junction bases numbered 12, after V lost 6 bases and J lost 4 bases. The germline V gene encodes CDR1 MRHNA and CDR2 SNTAGT. This CDR3 spans 16 amino acids. The CDR3 DNA reads TGTGCCAGCAGCCCGTTGCCGGGAGGGAACGCAGATACGCAGTATTTT. Translation gives CASSPLPGGNADTQYF.

This chain links TRBV6-1 with TRBJ2-7, with D uncertain. This CDR3 spans 16 amino acids. The V and J ends lost 2 bases and 0 bases respectively, with 14 bases between them. Germline CDR1 is MNHNS and CDR2 is SASEGT. The CDR3 loop is CASSESRLVNSYEQYF. Written as DNA, the CDR3 is TGTGCCAGCAGTGAAAGTCGACTGGTAAACTCCTACGAGCAGTACTTC.

This rearrangement joins TRBV5-4 to TRBJ2-5; tentatively, D is TRBD2 (7 bases). The germline V and J ends were trimmed by 7 bases and 4 bases, with 20 bases remaining between them. Germline-derived CDR1 and CDR2 are SGHNT and YYREEE (reference sequence). The CDR3 totals 15 residues. CDR3 sequence reads: CASSTLGGGAETQYF. The CDR3 bases are TGTGCCAGCTCCACCCTGGGGGGGGGCGCAGAGACCCAGTACTTC. The full variable domain, completed using reference TRBV5-4 and TRBJ2-5, is ETGVTQSPTHLIKTRGQQVTLRCSSQSGHNTVSWYQQALGQGPQFIFQYYREEENGRGNFPPRFSGLQFPNYSSELNVNALELDDSALYLCASSTLGGGAETQYFGPGTRLLVL.

The V and J genes are TRBV5-6 and TRBJ2-2, with 7 nucleotides matching TRBD1. The junction had 6 bases not matched to a gene; V was cut back by 1 base and J by 6 bases. The length of the CDR3 is 15 residues. Germline CDR1 is SGHDT and CDR2 is YYEEEE. The CDR3, as DNA: TGTGCCAGCAGCTTGTTGAATCAGGGGGCCGGGGAGCTGTTTTTT. Its translation: CASSLLNQGAGELFF.

The genes are TRBV3-1 (or the pseudogene TRBV3-2) and TRBJ2-1, with D tentatively TRBD2 (5 bases). Trimming cost V 0 bases and J 7 bases, with 10 bases left between them. CDR1 is LGHDT, CDR2 YNNKEL, per germline (reference sequence). This CDR3 is built from 14 residues. This CDR3 reads CASSQDARENEQFF. For the CDR3, the DNA is TGTGCCAGCAGCCAAGATGCGAGGGAGAATGAGCAGTTCTTC.

The rearrangement joins TRBV5-4 to TRBJ1-1, with 7 bases that match TRBD1. This CDR3 comprises 14 residues. Germline loops: CDR1 SGHNT, CDR2 YYREEE (reference sequence). V lost 0 bases to trimming and J lost 4 bases; unmatched junction nucleotides: 3. The DNA for the CDR3 is TGTGCCAGCAGCTTGGCAGGGGGGACCACTGAAGCTTTCTTT. Amino acid sequence: CASSLAGGTTEAFF.

This chain links TRBV2 with TRBJ1-4; 10 bases are shared with TRBD1. This CDR3 comprises 16 residues. Germline V gene data show CDR1 as SNHLY and CDR2 as FYNNEI. V dropped 5 bases and J dropped 1; count of bases not matched to a gene: 4. The CDR3 bases are TGTGCCAGCAGTAAGACAGGGGGCTTAACTAATGAAAAACTGTTTTTT. Encoded protein: CASSKTGGLTNEKLFF.

V is TRBV4-2 and J is TRBJ2-7; 8 nucleotides agree with TRBD2. The CDR3 loop spans 14 amino acids. The germline V gene encodes CDR1 LGHNA and CDR2 YNFKEQ. V gave up 4 bases and J gave up 1 base; unmatched junction bases: 3. Written as DNA, the CDR3 is TGTGCCAGCAGCCCGGGAGGGTCGTCCTACGAGCAGTACTTC. Amino acids: CASSPGGSSYEQYF.

The V gene is TRBV2, the J gene TRBJ2-2, with D possibly being TRBD1 (6 bases). The CDR3 length is 15 residues. CDR1 is SNHLY and CDR2 is FYNNEI in the germline V gene. The V and J ends lost 10 bases and 7 bases respectively, with 22 bases between them. The CDR3 DNA follows: TGTGCCACGCCAACGGACAGCTTCTTGGGCGGGGAGCTGTTTTTT. Its translation is CATPTDSFLGGELFF.

The V and J genes are TRBV6-2 or TRBV6-3 and TRBJ2-1; no clear D gene. The germline V and J ends were trimmed by 0 bases and 0 bases, with 3 bases remaining between them. The germline CDR1 and CDR2 sequences are MNHEY and SVGEGT. The CDR3 contains 14 residues. CDR3: CASSYSRSYNEQFF. As DNA, the CDR3 is TGTGCCAGCAGTTACTCCCGCTCCTACAATGAGCAGTTCTTC.

This clone has just a few counts. The chain joins TRBV6-5 to TRBJ1-6; the match to TRBD1 covers 9 bases. Germline V gives CDR1 MNHEY, CDR2 SVGAGI. The CDR3 runs 12 residues. Trimming took 6 bases from V and 9 from J; bases not matched to a gene: 0. The DNA for the CDR3 is TGTGCCAGCAGGGACAGGGGTTCACCCCTCCACTTT. Residues: CASRDRGSPLHF.

CDR3 amino acids: CASSSLTGASYEQYF. The CDR3 DNA reads TGTGCCAGCAGTTCATTGACAGGGGCCTCCTACGAGCAGTACTTC. The chain carries TRBV28 and TRBJ2-7, with 8 bases lining up with TRBD1. Trimming at V came to 4 bases and at J to 0 bases, leaving 5 bases not matched to a gene. This CDR3 is 15 amino acids long. CDR1 and CDR2 (germline): MDHEN, SYDVKM.

The V gene is TRBV20-1, the J gene TRBJ2-7; 8 bases fit TRBD1. J gave up 6 bases and V 3 bases, and 4 bases lay outside the gene matches. The V gene's germline CDR1 is DFQATT and CDR2 SNEGSKA (reference sequence). This CDR3 contains 12 residues. CDR3 bases: TGCAGTGCTAGTCGTACAGGGGGCGAGCAGTACTTC. It encodes CSASRTGGEQYF.